This TCR beta chain was recovered during a study of T cells in Graves' hyperthyroidism and ophthalmopathy. Researchers barred patients who had uncontrolled infection, other autoimmune disease, pregnancy or lactation. The table lists this clonotype with many counts. The V and J ends lost 3 bases and 1 base respectively, with 19 bases between them. The CDR3 loop spans 17 amino acids. Germline CDR1 ENHRY, CDR2 SYGVKD. RNA transcripts yielded amplified TCR beta CDR3 regions. When the TCR CDR3 underwent first-round RT-PCR, the HTBI primer set was used. TCRdb re-called the multiplex PCR reads through MiXCR, storing one row per CDR3 protein. The sample holds about 270,000 distinct CDR3 sequences, less than 30% seen once.

The genes are TRBV10-3 and TRBJ2-7; D gene uncertain. Input material: blood. This clonotype was sampled from a man aged 35-49 years with Graves' hyperthyroidism that later progressed to Graves' ophthalmopathy. CDR3 protein: CAISERQRIKGSYEQYF. For the CDR3, the DNA is TGTGCCATCAGTGAACGACAACGAATTAAAGGGTCCTACGAGCAGTACTTC.